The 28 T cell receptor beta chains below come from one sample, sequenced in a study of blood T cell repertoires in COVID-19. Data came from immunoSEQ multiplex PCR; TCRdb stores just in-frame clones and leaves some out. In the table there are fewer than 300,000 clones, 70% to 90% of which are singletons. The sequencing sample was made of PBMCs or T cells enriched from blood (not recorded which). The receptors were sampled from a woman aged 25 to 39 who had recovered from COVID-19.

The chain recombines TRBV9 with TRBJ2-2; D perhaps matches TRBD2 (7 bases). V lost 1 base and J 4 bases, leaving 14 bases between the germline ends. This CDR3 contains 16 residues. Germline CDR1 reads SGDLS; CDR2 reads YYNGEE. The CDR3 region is CASSVTTGRGTGELFF. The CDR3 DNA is TGTGCCAGCAGCGTAACTACAGGGAGGGGCACCGGGGAGCTGTTTTTT. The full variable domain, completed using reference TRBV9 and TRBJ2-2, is DSGVTQTPKHLITATGQRVTLRCSPRSGDLSVYWYQQSLDQGLQFLIQYYNGEERAKGNILERFSAQQFPDLHSELNLSSLELGDSALYFCASSVTTGRGTGELFFGEGSRLTVL.

This CDR3 is CASSGGRRGYTF. CDR3 nucleotide sequence: TGTGCCAGCAGCGGGGGGAGAAGGGGCTACACCTTC. This rearrangement joins TRBV5-4 to TRBJ1-2, with TRBD1 as a possible D gene (5 bases). The V end was cut by 4 bases, the J end by 8 bases, with 12 bases between. Germline values: CDR1 SGHNT, CDR2 YYREEE (reference sequence). The CDR3 is made up of 12 amino acids. Using reference TRBV5-4 and TRBJ1-2 for the parts outside the CDR3, the full variable domain is ETGVTQSPTHLIKTRGQQVTLRCSSQSGHNTVSWYQQALGQGPQFIFQYYREEENGRGNFPPRFSGLQFPNYSSELNVNALELDDSALYLCASSGGRRGYTFGSGTRLTVV.

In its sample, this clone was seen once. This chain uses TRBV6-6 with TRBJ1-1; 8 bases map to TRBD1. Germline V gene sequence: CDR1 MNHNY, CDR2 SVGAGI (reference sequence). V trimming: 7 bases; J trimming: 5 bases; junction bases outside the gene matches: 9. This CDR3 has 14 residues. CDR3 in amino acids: CASTPAGGYTEAFF. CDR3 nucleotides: TGTGCCAGCACCCCCGCAGGGGGCTATACTGAAGCTTTCTTT.

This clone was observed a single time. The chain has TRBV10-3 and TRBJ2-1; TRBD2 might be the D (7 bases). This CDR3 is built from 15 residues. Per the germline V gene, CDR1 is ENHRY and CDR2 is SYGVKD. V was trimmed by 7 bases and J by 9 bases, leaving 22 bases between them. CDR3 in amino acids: CAINRGGVTNGEQFF. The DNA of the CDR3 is TGTGCCATCAATCGAGGGGGGGTCACAAACGGTGAGCAGTTCTTC.

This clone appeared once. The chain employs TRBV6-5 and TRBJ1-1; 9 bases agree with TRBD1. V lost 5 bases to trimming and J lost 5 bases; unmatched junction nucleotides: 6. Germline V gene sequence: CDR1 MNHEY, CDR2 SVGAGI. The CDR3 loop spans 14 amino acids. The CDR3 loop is CASSLGQGITEAFF. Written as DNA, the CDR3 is TGTGCCAGCAGTCTAGGACAGGGGATTACTGAAGCTTTCTTT.

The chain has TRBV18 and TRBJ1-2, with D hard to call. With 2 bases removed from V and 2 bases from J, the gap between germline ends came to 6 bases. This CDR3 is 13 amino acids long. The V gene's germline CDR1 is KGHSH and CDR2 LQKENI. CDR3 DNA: TGTGCCAGCTCACCAGGGCGAAACTATGGCTACACCTTC. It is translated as CASSPGRNYGYTF. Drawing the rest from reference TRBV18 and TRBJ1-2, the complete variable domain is NAGVMQNPRHLVRRRGQEARLRCSPMKGHSHVYWYRQLPEEGLKFMVYLQKENIIDESGMPKERFSAEFPKEGPSILRIQQVVRGDSAAYFCASSPGRNYGYTFGSGTRLTVV.

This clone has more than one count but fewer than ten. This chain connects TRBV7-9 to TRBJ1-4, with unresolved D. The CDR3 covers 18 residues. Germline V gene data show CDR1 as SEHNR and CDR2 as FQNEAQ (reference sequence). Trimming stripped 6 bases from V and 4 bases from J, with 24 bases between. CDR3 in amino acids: CASRSPLRVEGLNEKLFF. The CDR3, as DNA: TGTGCCAGCAGGTCCCCCCTTAGGGTGGAGGGCCTTAATGAAAAACTGTTTTTT.

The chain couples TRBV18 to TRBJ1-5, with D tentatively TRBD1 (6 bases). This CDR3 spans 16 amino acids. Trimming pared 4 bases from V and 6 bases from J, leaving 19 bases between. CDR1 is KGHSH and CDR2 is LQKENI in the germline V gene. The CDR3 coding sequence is TGTGCCAGCTCACACGGCGGAACAGGGACCGGTCAGCCCCAGCATTTT. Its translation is CASSHGGTGTGQPQHF.

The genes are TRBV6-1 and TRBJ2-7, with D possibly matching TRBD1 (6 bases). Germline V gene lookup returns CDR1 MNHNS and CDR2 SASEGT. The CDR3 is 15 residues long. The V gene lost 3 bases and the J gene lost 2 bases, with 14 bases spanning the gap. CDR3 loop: CASSDPGAYPYEQYF. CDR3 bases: TGTGCCAGCAGTGACCCAGGGGCCTACCCCTACGAGCAGTACTTC.

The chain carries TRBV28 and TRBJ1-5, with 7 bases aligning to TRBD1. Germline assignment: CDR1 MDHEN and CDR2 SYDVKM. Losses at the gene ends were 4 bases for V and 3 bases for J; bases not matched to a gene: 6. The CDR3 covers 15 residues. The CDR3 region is CASSSPQGVNQPQHF. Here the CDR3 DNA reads TGTGCCAGCAGTTCCCCCCAGGGGGTCAATCAGCCCCAGCATTTT.

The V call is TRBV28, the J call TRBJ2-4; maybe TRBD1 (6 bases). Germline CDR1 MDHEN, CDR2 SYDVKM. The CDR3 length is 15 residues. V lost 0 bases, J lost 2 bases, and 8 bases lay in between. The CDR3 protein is CASSLWGATKNIQYF. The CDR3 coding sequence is TGTGCCAGCAGTTTATGGGGGGCAACCAAAAACATTCAGTACTTC.

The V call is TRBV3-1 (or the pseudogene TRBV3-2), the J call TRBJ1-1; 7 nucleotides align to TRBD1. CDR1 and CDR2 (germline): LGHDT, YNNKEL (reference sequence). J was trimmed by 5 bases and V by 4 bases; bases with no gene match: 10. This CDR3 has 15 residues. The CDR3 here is CASSPNGQGGTEAFF. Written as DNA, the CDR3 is TGTGCCAGCAGCCCGAACGGCCAGGGGGGTACTGAAGCTTTCTTT.

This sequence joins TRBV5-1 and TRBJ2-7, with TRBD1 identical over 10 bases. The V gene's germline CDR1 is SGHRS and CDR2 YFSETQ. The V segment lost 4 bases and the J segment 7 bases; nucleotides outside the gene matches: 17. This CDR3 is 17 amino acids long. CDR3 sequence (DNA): TGCGCCAGCAGCCTGCGGGCTCCGGGACAGGGGACAGGGGAGCAGTACTTC. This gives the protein CASSLRAPGQGTGEQYF.

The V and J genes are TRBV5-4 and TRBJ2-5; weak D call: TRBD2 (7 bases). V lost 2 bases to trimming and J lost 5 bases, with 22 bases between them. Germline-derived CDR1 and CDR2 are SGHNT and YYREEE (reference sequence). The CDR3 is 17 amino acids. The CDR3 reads CASSLLRGAGEWETQYF. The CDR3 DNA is TGTGCCAGCAGCTTACTCCGGGGGGCCGGGGAGTGGGAGACCCAGTACTTC.

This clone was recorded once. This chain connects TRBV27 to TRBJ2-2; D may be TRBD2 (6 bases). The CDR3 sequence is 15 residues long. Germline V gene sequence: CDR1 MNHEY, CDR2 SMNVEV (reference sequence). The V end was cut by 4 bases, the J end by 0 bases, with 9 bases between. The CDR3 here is CASSSGLTNTGELFF. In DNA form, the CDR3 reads TGTGCCAGCAGTTCGGGACTGACGAACACCGGGGAGCTGTTTTTT.

The CDR3: CASRGQANTEAFF. The CDR3 coding sequence is TGCGCCAGCAGAGGCCAGGCGAACACTGAAGCTTTCTTT. The rearrangement links TRBV10-1 to TRBJ1-1; D remains ambiguous. Germline V gives CDR1 WNHNN, CDR2 SYGVQD (reference sequence). Trimming removed 6 bases at V and 1 base at J, with 9 bases between. The CDR3 runs 13 residues.

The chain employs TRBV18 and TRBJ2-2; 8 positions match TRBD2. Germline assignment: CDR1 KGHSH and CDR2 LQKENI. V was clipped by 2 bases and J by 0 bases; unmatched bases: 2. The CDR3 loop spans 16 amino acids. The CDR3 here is CASSPAGGANTGELFF. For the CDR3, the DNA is TGTGCCAGCTCACCAGCGGGGGGCGCGAACACCGGGGAGCTGTTTTTT. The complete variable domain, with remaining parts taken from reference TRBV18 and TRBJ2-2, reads NAGVMQNPRHLVRRRGQEARLRCSPMKGHSHVYWYRQLPEEGLKFMVYLQKENIIDESGMPKERFSAEFPKEGPSILRIQQVVRGDSAAYFCASSPAGGANTGELFFGEGSRLTVL.

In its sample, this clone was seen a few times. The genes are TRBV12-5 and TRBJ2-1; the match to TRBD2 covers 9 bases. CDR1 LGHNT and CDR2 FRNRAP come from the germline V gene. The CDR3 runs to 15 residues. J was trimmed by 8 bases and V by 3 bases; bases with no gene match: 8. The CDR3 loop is CASGFEAGGPDEQFF. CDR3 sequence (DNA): TGTGCTAGTGGTTTTGAGGCGGGAGGGCCCGATGAGCAGTTCTTC.

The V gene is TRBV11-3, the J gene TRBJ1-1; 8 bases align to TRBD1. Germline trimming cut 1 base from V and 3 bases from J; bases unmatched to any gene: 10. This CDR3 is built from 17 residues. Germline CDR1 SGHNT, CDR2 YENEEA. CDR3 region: CASSLVGLQGVDTEAFF. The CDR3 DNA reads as TGTGCCAGCAGCTTAGTGGGGTTACAGGGGGTGGACACTGAAGCTTTCTTT.

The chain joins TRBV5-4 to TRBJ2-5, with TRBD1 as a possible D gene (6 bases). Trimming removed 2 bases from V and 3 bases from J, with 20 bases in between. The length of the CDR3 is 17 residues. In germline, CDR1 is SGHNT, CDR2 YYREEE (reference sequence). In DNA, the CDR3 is TGTGCCAGCAGCTTAGGACCCCCAGGGGTCTTCGAAGAGACCCAGTACTTC. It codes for CASSLGPPGVFEETQYF.

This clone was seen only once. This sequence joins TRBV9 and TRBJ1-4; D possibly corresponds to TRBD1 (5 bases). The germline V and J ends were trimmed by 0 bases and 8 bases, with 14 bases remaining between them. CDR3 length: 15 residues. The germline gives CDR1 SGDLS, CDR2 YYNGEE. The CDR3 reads CASSVERGAGEKLFF. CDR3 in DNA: TGTGCCAGCAGCGTAGAGAGGGGCGCGGGGGAAAAACTGTTTTTT.

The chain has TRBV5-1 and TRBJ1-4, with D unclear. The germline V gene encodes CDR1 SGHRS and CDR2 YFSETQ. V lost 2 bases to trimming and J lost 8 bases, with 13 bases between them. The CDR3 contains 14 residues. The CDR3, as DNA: TGCGCCAGCAGCTTTAATCCGACTAGGGAAAAACTGTTTTTT. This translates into CASSFNPTREKLFF.

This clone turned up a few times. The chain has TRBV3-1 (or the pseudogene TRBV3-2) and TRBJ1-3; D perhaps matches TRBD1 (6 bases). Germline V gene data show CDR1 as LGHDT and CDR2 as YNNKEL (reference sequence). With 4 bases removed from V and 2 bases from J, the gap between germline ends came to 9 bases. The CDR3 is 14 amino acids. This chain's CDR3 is CASSLTGAGNTIYF. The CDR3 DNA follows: TGTGCCAGCAGCCTGACAGGAGCTGGAAACACCATATATTTT.

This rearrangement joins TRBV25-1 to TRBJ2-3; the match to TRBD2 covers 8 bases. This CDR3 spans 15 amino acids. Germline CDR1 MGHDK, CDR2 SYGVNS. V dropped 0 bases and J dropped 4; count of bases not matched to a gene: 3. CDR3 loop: CASSEYGRGADTQYF. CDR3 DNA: TGTGCCAGCAGTGAATACGGGAGGGGGGCAGATACGCAGTATTTT.

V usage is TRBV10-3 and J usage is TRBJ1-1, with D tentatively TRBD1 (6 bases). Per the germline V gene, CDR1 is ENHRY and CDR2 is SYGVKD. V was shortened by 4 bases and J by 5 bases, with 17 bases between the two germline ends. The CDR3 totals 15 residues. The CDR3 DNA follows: TGTGCCATCAGTGGTCGTTCAGGGGCAGAGACTGAAGCTTTCTTT. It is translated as CAISGRSGAETEAFF.

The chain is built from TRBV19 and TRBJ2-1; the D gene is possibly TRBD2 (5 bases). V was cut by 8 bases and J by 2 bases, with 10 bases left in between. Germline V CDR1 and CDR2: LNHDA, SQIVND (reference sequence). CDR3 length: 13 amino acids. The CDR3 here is CASGLWAYNEQFF. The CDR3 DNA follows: TGTGCCAGTGGACTTTGGGCCTACAATGAGCAGTTCTTC.

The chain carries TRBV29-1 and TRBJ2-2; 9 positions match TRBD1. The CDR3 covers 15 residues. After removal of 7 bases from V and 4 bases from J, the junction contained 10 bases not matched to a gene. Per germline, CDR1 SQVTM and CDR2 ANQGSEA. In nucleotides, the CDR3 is TGCAGCGGCGCTTGGACAGGGGCTCCCACCGGGGAGCTGTTTTTT. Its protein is CSGAWTGAPTGELFF.

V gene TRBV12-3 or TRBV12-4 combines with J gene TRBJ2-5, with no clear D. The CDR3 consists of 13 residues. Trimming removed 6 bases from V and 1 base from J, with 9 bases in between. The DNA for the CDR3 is TGTGCCAGCAGGTCGAGCCTCCAAGAGACCCAGTACTTC. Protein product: CASRSSLQETQYF.